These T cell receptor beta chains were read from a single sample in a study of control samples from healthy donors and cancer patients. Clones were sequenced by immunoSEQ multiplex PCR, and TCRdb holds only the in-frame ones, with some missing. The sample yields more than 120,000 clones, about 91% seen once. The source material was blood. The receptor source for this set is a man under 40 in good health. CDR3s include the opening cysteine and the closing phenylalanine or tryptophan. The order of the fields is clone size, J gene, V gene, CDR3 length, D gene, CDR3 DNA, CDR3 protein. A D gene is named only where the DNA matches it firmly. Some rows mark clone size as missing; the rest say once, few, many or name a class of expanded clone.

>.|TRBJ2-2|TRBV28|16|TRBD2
TGTGCCAGCAGTCGGACTAGCGGGGCGAACACCGGGGAGCTGTTTTTT
CASSRTSGANTGELFF
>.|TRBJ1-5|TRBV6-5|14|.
TGTGCCAGTAGACGGTCTGGGAGCAATCAGCCCCAGCATTTT
CASRRSGSNQPQHF
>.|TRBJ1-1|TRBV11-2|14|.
TGTGCCAGCAGCCCTCAGGGTAGGAACACTGAAGCTTTCTTT
CASSPQGRNTEAFF
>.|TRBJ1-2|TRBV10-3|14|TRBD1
TGTGCCATCAGTGAGGACAGGGTTGGCTATGGCTACACCTTC
CAISEDRVGYGYTF
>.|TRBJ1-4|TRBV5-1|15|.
TGCGCCAGCAGCTTGGCCTGGCCAACTAATGAAAAACTGTTTTTT
CASSLAWPTNEKLFF
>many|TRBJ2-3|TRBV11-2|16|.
TGTGCCAGCAGCTTAGGACGGGCCCGAGGTGGAGATACGCAGTATTTT
CASSLGRARGGDTQYF
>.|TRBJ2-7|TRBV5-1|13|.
TGCGCCAGCAGAAAGACCGACTACTACGAGCAGTACTTC
CASRKTDYYEQYF
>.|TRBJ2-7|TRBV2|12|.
TGTGCCAGCAGTGAAAGGAGCTACGAGCAGTACTTC
CASSERSYEQYF
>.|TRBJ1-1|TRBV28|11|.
TGTGCCAGCAGGAGGGGCACTGAAGCTTTCTTT
CASRRGTEAFF
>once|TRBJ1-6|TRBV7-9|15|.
TGTGCCAGCAGCTTAGTGGCGGGGATGGATTCACCCCTCCACTTT
CASSLVAGMDSPLHF
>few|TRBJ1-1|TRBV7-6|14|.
TGTGCCAGCAGCTTACTCCCCTTGAACACTGAAGCTTTCTTT
CASSLLPLNTEAFF
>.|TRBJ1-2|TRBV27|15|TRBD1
TGTGCCAGCAGTCCTGGGAGGGGGCGTAACTATGGCTACACCTTC
CASSPGRGRNYGYTF
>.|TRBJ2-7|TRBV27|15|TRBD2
TGTGCCAGCAGTCCAGACAGCGGGGGATCCTACGAGCAGTACTTC
CASSPDSGGSYEQYF
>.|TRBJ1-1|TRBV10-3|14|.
TGTGCCTCCATGGGGGGCGCATCGTACACTGAAGCTTTCTTT
CASMGGASYTEAFF
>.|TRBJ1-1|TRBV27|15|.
TGTGCCAGCAGTTTATCTGGCAGGGGGAACACTGAAGCTTTCTTT
CASSLSGRGNTEAFF
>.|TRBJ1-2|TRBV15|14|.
TGTGCCACCAGCGGGAGTGGCAGGGCTCATGGCTACACCTTC
CATSGSGRAHGYTF
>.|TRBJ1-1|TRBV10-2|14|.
TGCGCCAGCAGTGAGGGGGTGATGAACACTGAAGCTTTCTTT
CASSEGVMNTEAFF
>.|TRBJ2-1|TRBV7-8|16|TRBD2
TGTGCCAGCAGCTTAGCGCCCCGGGGGGTGTACAATGAGCAGTTCTTC
CASSLAPRGVYNEQFF
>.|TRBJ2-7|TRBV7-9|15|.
TGTGCCAGCAGCTCCCCCCCGGAGAGCTCCTACGAGCAGTACTTC
CASSSPPESSYEQYF
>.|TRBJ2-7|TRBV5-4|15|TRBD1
TGTGCCAGCAGGGAGGACCTGACAGGGGCCTACGAGCAGTACTTC
CASREDLTGAYEQYF
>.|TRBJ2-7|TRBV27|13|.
TGTGCCACCAAGCCGGGGGGCCACTACGAGCAGTACTTC
CATKPGGHYEQYF
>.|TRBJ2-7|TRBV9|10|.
TGTGCCTGGTTTTACTACGAGCAGTACTTC
CAWFYYEQYF
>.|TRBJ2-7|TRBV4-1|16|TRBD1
TGCGCCAGCAGTCCGGACAGGGATACCCTCTCCTACGAGCAGTACTTC
CASSPDRDTLSYEQYF
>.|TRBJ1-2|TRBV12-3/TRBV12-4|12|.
TGTGCCAGCAGCCTTGGATGGGATGGCTACACCTTC
CASSLGWDGYTF
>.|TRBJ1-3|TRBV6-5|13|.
TGTGCCAGCAAAAGGGCTTCTGGAAACACCATATATTTT
CASKRASGNTIYF
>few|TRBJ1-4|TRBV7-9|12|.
TGTGCCAGCAGCCCCGGTGGTGAAAAACTGTTTTTT
CASSPGGEKLFF
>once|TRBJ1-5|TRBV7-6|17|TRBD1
TGTGCCAGCTGGCAGGACAGGGGGGTTTTTAGCAATCAGCCCCAGCATTTT
CASWQDRGVFSNQPQHF
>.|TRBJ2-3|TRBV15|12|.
TGTGCCACCAGCAGGAGCACAGATACGCAGTATTTT
CATSRSTDTQYF
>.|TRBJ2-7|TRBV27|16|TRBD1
TGTGCCAGCAGTTTAAGGTTCGGACAGGGTGTCAGGGAGCAGTACTTC
CASSLRFGQGVREQYF
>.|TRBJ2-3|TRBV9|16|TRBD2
TGTGCCAGCAGCGTTATCGACGGGGGGGTAACAGATACGCAGTATTTT
CASSVIDGGVTDTQYF
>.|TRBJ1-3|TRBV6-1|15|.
TGTGCCAGCAGTGAAGGTGGAAGGGCTGGAAACACCATATATTTT
CASSEGGRAGNTIYF
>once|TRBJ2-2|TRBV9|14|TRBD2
TGTGCCAGCAGCCCCGGGGGGGAAACCGGGGAGCTGTTTTTT
CASSPGGETGELFF
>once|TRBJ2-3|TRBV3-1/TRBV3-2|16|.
TGTGCCAGCAGCTCAGAGGGGGGGGACTTCACAGATACGCAGTATTTT
CASSSEGGDFTDTQYF
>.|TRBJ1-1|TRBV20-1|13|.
TGCAGTGCTAGTGGGGGGTTGAACACTGAAGCTTTCTTT
CSASGGLNTEAFF
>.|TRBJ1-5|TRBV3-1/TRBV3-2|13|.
TGTGCCAGCAGCCTCGGGGGGGGCCAGCCCCAGCATTTT
CASSLGGGQPQHF
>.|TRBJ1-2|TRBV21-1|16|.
TGTGCCAGCAGCAAGACGGGACAGAGAGGGTTGGATGGCTACACCTTC
CASSKTGQRGLDGYTF
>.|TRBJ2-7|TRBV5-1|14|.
TGCGCCAGCAGCTTGAGGCAGGCGTCCCACGAGCAGTACTTC
CASSLRQASHEQYF
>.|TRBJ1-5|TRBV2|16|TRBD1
TGTGCCAGCAGGGGGACAGGGACCCTGGGGAATCAGCCCCAGCATTTT
CASRGTGTLGNQPQHF
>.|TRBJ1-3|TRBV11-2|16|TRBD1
TGTGCCAGCAGCTTTGGGACAGGGATCTCTGGAAACACCATATATTTT
CASSFGTGISGNTIYF